The rows below give T cell receptor beta chains drawn from one sample of a study of blood T cell repertoires in COVID-19. Method: immunoSEQ multiplex PCR; TCRdb's copy keeps in-frame clones and lacks some. The sample lists under 250,000 clones; about 89% were seen once. The sample was peripheral blood. Every receptor here comes from a man in his 60s who had recovered from COVID-19. The CDR3 runs from the conserved cysteine through the conserved F or W. D genes are given only for firm matches. For some rows the clone size is stated as once, few or many, or as a class when expanded; others skip it.

- TRBJ2-3 TRBV3-1/TRBV3-2 - TGTGCCAGCAGCCAAGAGAGGACATCAGGGCGGGGAAGCACAGATACGCAGTATTTT CASSQERTSGRGSTDTQYF
TRBD2 TRBJ2-1 TRBV29-1 - TGCAGCCTCCGGGGGGGCAATGAGCAGTTCTTC CSLRGGNEQFF
- TRBJ2-5 TRBV7-2 - TGTGCCAGCAGCTTAGAGAGGGAAGAGACCCAGTACTTC CASSLEREETQYF
TRBD2 TRBJ2-3 TRBV6-2/TRBV6-3 - TGTGCCAGCAGTCGCCGGGGGGGGCCCACCACAGATACGCAGTATTTT CASSRRGGPTTDTQYF
- TRBJ2-7 TRBV5-1 - TGCGCCAGCAGCGGAGTTGAGTCCTACGAGCAGTACTTC CASSGVESYEQYF
- TRBJ2-1 TRBV7-3 - TGTGCCAGCAGCGCCGGGGGATTCGTTCTGGGTGAGCAGTTCTTC CASSAGGFVLGEQFF
TRBD1 TRBJ1-2 TRBV7-2 - TGTGCCAGCAGCCCAAGACAGGGGCAAGGGGAGGGCTACACCTTC CASSPRQGQGEGYTF
- TRBJ2-7 TRBV14 - TGTGCCAGCAGCCAAGATCCTTACTACGAGCAGTACTTC CASSQDPYYEQYF
TRBD1 TRBJ1-2 TRBV20-1 once TGCAGTGCTAGTCATCCGGGACAGGGGCATGGCTACACCTTC CSASHPGQGHGYTF
- TRBJ1-5 TRBV6-1 few TGTGCCAGCAGTGAAGATGGGGCCCCCAGGCCCCAGCATTTT CASSEDGAPRPQHF
TRBD2 TRBJ2-1 TRBV20-1 once TGCAGTGCTAGTGCTAGCGGGAGTTACAATGAGCAGTTCTTC CSASASGSYNEQFF
- TRBJ2-7 TRBV11-2 - TGTGCCAGCAGCTTAGCGAGGGTGAGGGAGCAGTACTTC CASSLARVREQYF